This T cell receptor beta chain is from a study of low-dose radiotherapy and immunotherapy resistance in tumors. Study background: Every 2 weeks, cohort 1 got 0.5 Gy, reaching 6.5 Gy to the planning target volume.

This clonotype has at least ten counts. First-strand cDNA used TRAV- and TRBV-specific primers, covering alpha and beta chains. The authors ran approximately 20 PCR cycles to amplify TCRs with a constant-region primer and V-primer adapter. TCRdb reprocessed the reads via MiXCR and lists one record per CDR3 protein. This table has some 71,000 distinct CDR3 sequences, about a third appearing once. Time point meaning: before trial treatment. The sequenced sample was PBMCs, obtained before treatment. This receptor was identified in a female donor with ovarian cancer.

This CDR3 is CAWSGSQAFF. CDR3 coding DNA: TGTGCCTGGAGTGGATCCCAAGCTTTCTTT. The chain links TRBV30 to TRBJ1-1; D not certain. V lost 1 base and J lost 9, with 6 bases in between. Per germline, CDR1 GTSNPN and CDR2 SVGIG (reference sequence). The CDR3 spans 10 residues.